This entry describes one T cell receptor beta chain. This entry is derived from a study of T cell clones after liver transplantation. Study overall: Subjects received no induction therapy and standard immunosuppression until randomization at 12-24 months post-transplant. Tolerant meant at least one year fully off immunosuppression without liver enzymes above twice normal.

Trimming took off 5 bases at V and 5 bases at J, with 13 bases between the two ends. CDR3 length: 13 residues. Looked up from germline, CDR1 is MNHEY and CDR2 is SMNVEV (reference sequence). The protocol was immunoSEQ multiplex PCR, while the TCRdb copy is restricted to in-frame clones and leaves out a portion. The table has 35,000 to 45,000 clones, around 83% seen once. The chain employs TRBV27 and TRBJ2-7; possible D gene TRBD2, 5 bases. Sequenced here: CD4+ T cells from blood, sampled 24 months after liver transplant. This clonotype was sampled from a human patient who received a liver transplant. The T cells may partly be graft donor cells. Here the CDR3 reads CASSRTGFDEQYF. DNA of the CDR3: TGTGCCAGCAGTCGGACGGGGTTCGACGAGCAGTACTTC.